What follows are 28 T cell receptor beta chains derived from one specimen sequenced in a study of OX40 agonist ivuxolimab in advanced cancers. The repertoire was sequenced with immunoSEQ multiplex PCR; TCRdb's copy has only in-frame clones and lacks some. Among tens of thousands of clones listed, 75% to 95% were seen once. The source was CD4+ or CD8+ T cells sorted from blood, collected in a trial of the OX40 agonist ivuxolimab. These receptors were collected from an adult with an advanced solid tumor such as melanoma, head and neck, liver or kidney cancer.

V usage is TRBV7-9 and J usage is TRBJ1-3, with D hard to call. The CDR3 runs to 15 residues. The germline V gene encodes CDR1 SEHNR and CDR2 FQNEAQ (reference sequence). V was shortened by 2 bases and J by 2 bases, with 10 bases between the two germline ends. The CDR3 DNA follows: TGTGCCAGCAGCTTAATTTTAGGAGCTGGAAACACCATATATTTT. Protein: CASSLILGAGNTIYF.

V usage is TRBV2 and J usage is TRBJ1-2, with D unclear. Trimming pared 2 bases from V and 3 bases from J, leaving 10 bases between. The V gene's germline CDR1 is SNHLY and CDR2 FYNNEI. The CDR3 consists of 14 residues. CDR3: CASSESIGYYGYTF. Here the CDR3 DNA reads TGTGCCAGCAGTGAATCAATCGGGTACTATGGCTACACCTTC.

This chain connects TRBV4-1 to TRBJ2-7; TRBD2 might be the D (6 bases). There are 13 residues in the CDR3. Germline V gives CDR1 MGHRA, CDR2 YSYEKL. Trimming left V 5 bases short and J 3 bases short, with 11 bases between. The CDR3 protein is CASSGGSNYEQYF. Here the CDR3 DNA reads TGCGCCAGCAGCGGGGGGTCCAACTACGAGCAGTACTTC.

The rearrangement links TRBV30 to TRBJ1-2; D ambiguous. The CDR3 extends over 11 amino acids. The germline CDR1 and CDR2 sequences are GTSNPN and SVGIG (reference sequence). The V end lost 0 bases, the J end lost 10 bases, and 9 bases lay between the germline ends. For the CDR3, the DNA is TGTGCCTGGAGTGTTGGTGAGAACTACACCTTC. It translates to CAWSVGENYTF.

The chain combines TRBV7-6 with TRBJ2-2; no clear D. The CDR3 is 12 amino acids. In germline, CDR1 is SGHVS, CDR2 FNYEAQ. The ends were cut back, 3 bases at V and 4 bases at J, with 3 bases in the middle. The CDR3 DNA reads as TGTGCCAGCAGCTTGCCCACCGGGGAGCTGTTTTTT. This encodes CASSLPTGELFF.

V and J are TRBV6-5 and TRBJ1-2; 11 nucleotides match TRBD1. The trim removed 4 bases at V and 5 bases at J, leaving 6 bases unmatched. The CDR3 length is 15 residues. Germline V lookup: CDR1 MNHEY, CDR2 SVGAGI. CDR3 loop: CASSSDRGPYYGYTF. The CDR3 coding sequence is TGTGCCAGCAGTTCGGACAGGGGGCCTTATTATGGCTACACCTTC.

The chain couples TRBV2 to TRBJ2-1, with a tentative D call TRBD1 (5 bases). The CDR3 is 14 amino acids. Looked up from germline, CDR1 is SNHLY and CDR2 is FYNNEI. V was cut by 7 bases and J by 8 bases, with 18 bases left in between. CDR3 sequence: CASIEGRVVYEQFF. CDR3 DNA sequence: TGTGCCAGCATCGAAGGCAGGGTAGTCTATGAGCAGTTCTTC.

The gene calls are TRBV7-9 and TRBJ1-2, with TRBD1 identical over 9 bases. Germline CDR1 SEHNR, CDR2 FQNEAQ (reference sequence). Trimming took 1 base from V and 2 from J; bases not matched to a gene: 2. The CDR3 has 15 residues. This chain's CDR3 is CASSLDRGRNYGYTF. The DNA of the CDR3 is TGTGCCAGCAGCTTAGACAGGGGGCGCAACTATGGCTACACCTTC.

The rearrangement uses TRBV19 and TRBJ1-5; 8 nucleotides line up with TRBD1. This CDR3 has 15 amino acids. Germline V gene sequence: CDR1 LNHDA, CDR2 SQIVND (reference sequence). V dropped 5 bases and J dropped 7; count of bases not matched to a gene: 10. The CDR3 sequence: CASSWAGGRDQPQHF. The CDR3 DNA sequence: TGTGCCAGTAGTTGGGCAGGGGGCAGGGACCAGCCCCAGCATTTT.

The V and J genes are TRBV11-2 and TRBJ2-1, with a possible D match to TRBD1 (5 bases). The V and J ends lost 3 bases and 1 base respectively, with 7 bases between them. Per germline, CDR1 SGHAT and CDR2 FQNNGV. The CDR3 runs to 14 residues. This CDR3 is CASSFQGSYNEQFF. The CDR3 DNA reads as TGTGCCAGCAGCTTTCAGGGTTCCTACAATGAGCAGTTCTTC.

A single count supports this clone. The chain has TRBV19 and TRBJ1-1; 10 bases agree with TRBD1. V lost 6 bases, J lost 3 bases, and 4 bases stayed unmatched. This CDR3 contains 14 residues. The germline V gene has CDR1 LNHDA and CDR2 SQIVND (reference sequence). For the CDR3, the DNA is TGTGCCAGTAGCTGGGGACAGGGGTACACTGAAGCTTTCTTT. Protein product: CASSWGQGYTEAFF.

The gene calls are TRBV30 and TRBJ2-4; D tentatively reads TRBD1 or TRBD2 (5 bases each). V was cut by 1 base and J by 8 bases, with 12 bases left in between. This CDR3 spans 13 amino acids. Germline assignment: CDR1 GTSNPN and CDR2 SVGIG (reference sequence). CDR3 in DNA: TGTGCCTGGAGTGGGAATGGGGGTGACATTCAGTACTTC. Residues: CAWSGNGGDIQYF.

CDR3 sequence reads: CAPKRGKYQETQYF. The CDR3 region has the DNA TGTGCCCCTAAGAGGGGGAAGTACCAAGAGACCCAGTACTTC. The J gene is TRBJ2-5, the V gene TRBV21-1; TRBD1 is the table's D call, not checked against the DNA. TRBV21-1 is classified as a pseudogene. This CDR3 has 14 amino acids.

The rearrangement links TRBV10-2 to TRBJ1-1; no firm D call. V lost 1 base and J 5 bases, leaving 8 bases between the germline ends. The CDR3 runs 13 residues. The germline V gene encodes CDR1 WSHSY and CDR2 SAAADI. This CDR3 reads CASSEYQGTEAFF. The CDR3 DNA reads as TGCGCCAGCAGTGAGTACCAAGGGACTGAAGCTTTCTTT.

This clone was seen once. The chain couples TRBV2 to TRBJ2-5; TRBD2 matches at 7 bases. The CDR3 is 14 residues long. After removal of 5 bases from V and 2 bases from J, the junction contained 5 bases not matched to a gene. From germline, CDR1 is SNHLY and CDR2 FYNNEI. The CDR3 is CASSPWGGQETQYF. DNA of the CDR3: TGTGCCAGCAGTCCTTGGGGGGGTCAAGAGACCCAGTACTTC.

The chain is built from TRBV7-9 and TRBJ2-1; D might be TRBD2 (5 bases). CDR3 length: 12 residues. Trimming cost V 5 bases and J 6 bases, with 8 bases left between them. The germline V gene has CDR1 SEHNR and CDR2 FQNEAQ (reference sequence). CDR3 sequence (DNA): TGTGCCAGCAGCATACTAGGCAATGAGCAGTTCTTC. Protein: CASSILGNEQFF.

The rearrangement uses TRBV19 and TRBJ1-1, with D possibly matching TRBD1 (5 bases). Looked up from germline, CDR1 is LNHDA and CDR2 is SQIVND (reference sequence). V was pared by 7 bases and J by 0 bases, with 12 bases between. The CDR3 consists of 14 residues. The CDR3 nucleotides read TGTGCCAGTAAGTCTCGGGGGATGAACACTGAAGCTTTCTTT. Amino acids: CASKSRGMNTEAFF.

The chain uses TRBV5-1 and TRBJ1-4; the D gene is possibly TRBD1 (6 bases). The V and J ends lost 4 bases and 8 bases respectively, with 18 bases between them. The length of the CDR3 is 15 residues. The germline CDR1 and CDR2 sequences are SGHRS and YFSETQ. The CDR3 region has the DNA TGCGCCAGCAGCCCCGGTGCCGGGGGCAGGGAAAAACTGTTTTTT. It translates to CASSPGAGGREKLFF.

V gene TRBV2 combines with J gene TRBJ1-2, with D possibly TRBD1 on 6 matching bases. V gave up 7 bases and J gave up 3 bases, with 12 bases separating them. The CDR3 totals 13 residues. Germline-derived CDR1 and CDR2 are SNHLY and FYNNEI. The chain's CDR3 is CASTVQGDYGYTF. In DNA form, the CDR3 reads TGTGCCAGCACTGTACAGGGTGACTATGGCTACACCTTC.

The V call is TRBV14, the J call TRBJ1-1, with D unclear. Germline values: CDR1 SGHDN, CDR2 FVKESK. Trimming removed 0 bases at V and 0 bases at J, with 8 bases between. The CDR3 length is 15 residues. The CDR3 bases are TGTGCCAGCAGCCAAGATGGGGATTTGAACACTGAAGCTTTCTTT. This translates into CASSQDGDLNTEAFF. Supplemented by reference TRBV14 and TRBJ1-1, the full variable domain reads EAGVTQFPSHSVIEKGQTVTLRCDPISGHDNLYWYRRVMGKEIKFLLHFVKESKQDESGMPNNRFLAERTGGTYSTLKVQPAELEDSGVYFCASSQDGDLNTEAFFGQGTRLTVV.

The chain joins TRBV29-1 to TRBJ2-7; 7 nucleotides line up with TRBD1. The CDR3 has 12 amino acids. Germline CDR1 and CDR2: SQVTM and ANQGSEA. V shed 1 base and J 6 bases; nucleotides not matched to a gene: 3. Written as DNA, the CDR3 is TGCAGCGTTGAAGGACAGGGACGCGAGCAGTACTTC. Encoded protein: CSVEGQGREQYF.

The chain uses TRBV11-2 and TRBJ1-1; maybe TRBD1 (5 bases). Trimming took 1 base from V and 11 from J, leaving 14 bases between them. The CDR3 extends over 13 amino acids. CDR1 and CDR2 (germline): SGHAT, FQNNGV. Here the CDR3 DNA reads TGTGCCAGCAGCTTAGGGGGCGGGAGGGATGCTTTCTTT. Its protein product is CASSLGGGRDAFF.

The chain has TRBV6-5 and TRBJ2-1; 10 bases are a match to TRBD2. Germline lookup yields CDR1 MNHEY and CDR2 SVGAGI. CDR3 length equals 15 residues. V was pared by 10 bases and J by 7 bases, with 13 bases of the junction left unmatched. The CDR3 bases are TGTGCCACCCTCAAGAAACTAGCGGGGTGGAATGAGCAGTTCTTC. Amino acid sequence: CATLKKLAGWNEQFF.

This CDR3 is CASAGQTNTEAFF. The CDR3 bases are TGTGCCAGTGCGGGACAGACGAACACTGAAGCTTTCTTT. V and J are TRBV19 and TRBJ1-1; 7 nucleotides agree with TRBD1. Unmatched junction bases numbered 4, after V lost 8 bases and J lost 1 base. This CDR3 is 13 amino acids long. The germline CDR1 and CDR2 sequences are LNHDA and SQIVND (reference sequence).

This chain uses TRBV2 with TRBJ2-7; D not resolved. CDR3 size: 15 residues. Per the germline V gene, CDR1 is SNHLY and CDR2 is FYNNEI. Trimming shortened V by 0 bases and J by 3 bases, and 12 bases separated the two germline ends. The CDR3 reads CASSEALGENYEQYF. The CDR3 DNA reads TGTGCCAGCAGTGAAGCGCTGGGTGAGAACTACGAGCAGTACTTC.

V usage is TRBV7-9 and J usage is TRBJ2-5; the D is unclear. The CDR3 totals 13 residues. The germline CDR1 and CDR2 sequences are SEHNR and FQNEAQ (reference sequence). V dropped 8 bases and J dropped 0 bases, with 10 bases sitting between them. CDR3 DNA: TGTGCCAGCTGCCTAGGAAACCAAGAGACCCAGTACTTC. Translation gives CASCLGNQETQYF. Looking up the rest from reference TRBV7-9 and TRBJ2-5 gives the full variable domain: DTGVSQNPRHKITKRGQNVTFRCDPISEHNRLYWYRQTLGQGPEFLTYFQNEAQLEKSRLLSDRFSAERPKGSFSTLEIQRTEQGDSAMYLCASCLGNQETQYFGPGTRLLVL.

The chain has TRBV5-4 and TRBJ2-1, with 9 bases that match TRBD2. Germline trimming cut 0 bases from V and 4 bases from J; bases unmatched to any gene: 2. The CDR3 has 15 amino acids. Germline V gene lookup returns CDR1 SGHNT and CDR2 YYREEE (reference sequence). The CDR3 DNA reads TGTGCCAGCAGCTTGGTCAGCGGGGGGTACAATGAGCAGTTCTTC. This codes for CASSLVSGGYNEQFF.

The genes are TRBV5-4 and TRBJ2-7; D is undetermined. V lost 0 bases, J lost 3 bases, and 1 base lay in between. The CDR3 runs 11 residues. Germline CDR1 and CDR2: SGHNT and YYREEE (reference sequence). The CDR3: CASSLGYEQYF. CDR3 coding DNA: TGTGCCAGCAGCTTGGGCTACGAGCAGTACTTC.